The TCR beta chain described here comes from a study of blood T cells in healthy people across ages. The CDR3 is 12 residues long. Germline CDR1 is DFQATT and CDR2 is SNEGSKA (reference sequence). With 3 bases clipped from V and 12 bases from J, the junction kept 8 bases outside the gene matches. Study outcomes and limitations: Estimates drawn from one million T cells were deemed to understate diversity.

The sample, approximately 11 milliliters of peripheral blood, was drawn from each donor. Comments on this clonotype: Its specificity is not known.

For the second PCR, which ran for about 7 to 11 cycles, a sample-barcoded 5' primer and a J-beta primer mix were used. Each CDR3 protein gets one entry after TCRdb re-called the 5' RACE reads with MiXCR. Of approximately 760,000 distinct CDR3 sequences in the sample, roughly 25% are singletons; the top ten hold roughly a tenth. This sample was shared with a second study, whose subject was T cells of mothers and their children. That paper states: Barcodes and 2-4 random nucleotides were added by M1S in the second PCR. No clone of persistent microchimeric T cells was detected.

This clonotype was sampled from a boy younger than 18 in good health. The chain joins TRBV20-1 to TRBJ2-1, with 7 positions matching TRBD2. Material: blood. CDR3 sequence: CSASQSSGWQFF. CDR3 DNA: TGCAGTGCTAGCCAATCTAGCGGATGGCAGTTCTTC.